This TCR beta chain was identified in a study of shared clonotypes between healthy human individuals (dated by TCRdb to 2018 to 2021). About the full investigation: Three men and a couple of women, aged 18 to 49 years, made up the cohort. Per donor, three plates each were used for CD4 naive and CD4 memory, two for CD8 naive, and one for CD8 memory. To estimate repertoire size and how much clonotypes are shared between individuals, the study performed deep sequencing of blood TCR repertoires from a handful of healthy adults. Different laboratories and diverse techniques were used to prepare libraries and sequence TCR repertoires, to increase sequencing depth and limit assay-specific biases. Between about 0.8 and 9.5 billion PBMCs per donor were obtained by leukapheresis. Results the study describes overall, beyond this receptor: Pairwise subsampling indicated that sequencing depth was expected to affect the degree of clonotype sharing among donors. About 5% of naive CD4, 3.5% of naive CD8, about 2.5% of memory CD4, and about 0.4% of memory CD8 clonotypes were shared across a handful of donors. Even with the large sequencing depth, rarefaction of the sorted-subset datasets indicated that sequencing was incomplete. Clonotypes shared by all four sorted-subset donors showed higher generation probabilities than non-shared clonotypes. Because the study included a small number of donors, the genetic and exposure-history diversity represented was limited. Naive subsets generally had larger estimated clonotype richness than memory subsets did. Sampling was restricted to blood, and TCR repertoires in tissues likely differ from the TCR repertoires found in blood.

The CDR3 contains 19 residues, cysteine and phenylalanine counted. CDR3 DNA only is kept here, 57 bases in frame from base 1. Based on the germline V gene, the CDR1 and CDR2 sequences are SNHLY and FYNNEI. V and J are truncated by 2 bases and 1 base respectively, leaving an intervening sequence of 23 bases. Using the deep immunoSEQ assay, multiplex PCR amplified TCR CDR3 regions from genomic DNA. Genomic DNA extracted from each cell subset was distributed evenly over all wells of several immunoSEQ 96-well plates, and each plate served as one replicate. For sorted subsets, roughly 200 ng of genomic DNA, equivalent to about 30,000 T cell genomes, went into each replicate PCR. Purified libraries were quantified with a Qubit 3.0 fluorometer, sized on a Bioanalyzer 2100, and re-quantified with the KAPA Library Quantification kit. Each immunoSEQ 96-well plate was sequenced on its own single-read 150-cycle Illumina NextSeq 550 flow cell. On the study's bioinformatics: The immunoSEQ output contained only junctional sequences without quality scores, so filtering could not match that applied to full-length reads. Sequences were annotated with PyIR, a Python wrapper for IgBLAST v1.9, and V/J genes and CDR3 were assigned using IMGT germline references. Any read was removed if the V/J assignment was weak (E-value above 1e-6), the CDR3 was missing, or the read contained stop codons, out-of-frame junctions, or ambiguous translated residues. V3J clonotypes were defined as sequences sharing the same inferred V gene, J gene, and CDR3 amino acid sequence. To compute the percentage overlap between repertoires, the number of shared unique clonotypes was divided by the size of the smaller repertoire. Richness of each repertoire was evaluated using RTK rarefaction, the Chao1 estimator, and Recon v2.1 estimates of unobserved clonotypes. Generation probabilities for all TCRbeta clonotypes obtained by the gDNA method from four donors were computed using OLGA. Not all clones reach the TCRdb copy of this immuneACCESS table, which keeps in-frame sequences only. Checked studies attribute under half of the gap to unresolved V genes and leave the rest unexplained. V and J calls and clone size are those listed in that table; D and trimming were worked out from the DNA. The sample table contains a few hundred thousand clones; only one count was recorded for around 86% of them. Jointly, the top ten make up roughly 17% of the sample.

Concerning this clone: Its antigen specificity is not known. No per-base quality is available; no much larger clone lies one base away.

Donors were healthy HIV-negative adults with no recently reported acute infections or vaccinations. All donors were Caucasian adults living in Nashville, Tennessee, USA. CD8 memory samples combined magnetically selected CD45RO+ cells with CCR7-negative CD45RA+ effector memory (TemRA) cells. Blood was collected by leukapheresis, and PBMCs were isolated by Ficoll-Histopaque density gradient centrifugation and then cryopreserved in liquid nitrogen vapor phase. Purity and quantity of every magnetically sorted T cell population were checked by analytical flow cytometry. Genomic DNA was isolated from each sorted fraction and quantified by UV absorbance on a Nanodrop 2000c.

This receptor chain uses TRBV2 and TRBJ1-1; perhaps TRBD1 is the D gene, with 6 bases matching. The TCR originated in a man between 18 and 29 years old in good health. Sequenced sample: memory CD8+ T cells sorted from blood. According to the study, the label for this sample's cell subset or site signals: CD45RO+ cells pooled with CCR7-negative TemRA cells. The CDR3 reads CASSEQGQGLVWGNTEAFF. The nucleotide sequence reads as follows: TGTGCCAGCAGTGAACAGGGCCAGGGGCTTGTCTGGGGGAACACTGAAGCTTTCTTT.